The 27 T cell receptor beta chains below all came from one sample that was sequenced in a study of cytomegalovirus exposure and HLA in healthy donors (dated by TCRdb to 2017 to 2019). The library was produced with the immunoSEQ multiplex PCR assay. The multiplex PCR relied on a mix of 60 forward primers for TCR Vbeta segments and 13 reverse primers for TCR Jbeta segments. The immuneACCESS repertoire file appears here via TCRdb, limited to in-frame rearrangements. These files lack a portion of the clones; in checked studies, under half of the deficit traces to unresolved V genes, and the cause of the others is not known. This sample comprises about 100,000 clones, approximately 78% of them detected only once. About 0.79% of the sample belongs to the ten largest clones. The source material was PBMCs. The receptors here all came from a woman aged 60-75 years in good health and CMV-seronegative.

V gene TRBV9 combines with J gene TRBJ2-5, with 11 bases matching TRBD2. CDR1 is SGDLS and CDR2 is YYNGEE in the germline V gene. V dropped 3 bases and J dropped 1; count of bases not matched to a gene: 2. The CDR3 extends over 15 amino acids. The CDR3 loop reads CASSDGTSGQETQYF. The CDR3 DNA is TGTGCCAGCAGCGACGGGACTAGCGGCCAAGAGACCCAGTACTTC.

The chain joins TRBV7-9 to TRBJ1-2, with D perhaps matching TRBD1 (5 bases). In germline, CDR1 is SEHNR, CDR2 FQNEAQ (reference sequence). Between the trimmed V and J ends, which lost 5 bases and 6 bases, there was a span of 10 bases. This CDR3 contains 12 residues. CDR3 bases: TGTGCCAGCAGCCGCGGGGGGAATGGCTACACCTTC. Protein: CASSRGGNGYTF.

The V call is TRBV7-8, the J call TRBJ2-7, with D perhaps TRBD1 (5 bases). CDR1 is SGHVS, CDR2 FQNEAQ, per germline. The CDR3 is 14 amino acids. Trimming removed 3 bases from V and 0 bases from J, with 9 bases in between. CDR3 loop: CASSLPGYSYEQYF. As DNA, the CDR3 is TGTGCCAGCAGCTTGCCAGGGTACTCCTACGAGCAGTACTTC.

The chain joins TRBV29-1 to TRBJ2-1, with 7 bases lining up with TRBD2. This CDR3 comprises 13 residues. V shed 4 bases and J 8 bases; nucleotides not matched to a gene: 8. The germline CDR1 and CDR2 sequences are SQVTM and ANQGSEA. The CDR3 protein is CSVGEGPVDEQFF. DNA for the CDR3: TGCAGCGTTGGGGAGGGGCCTGTCGATGAGCAGTTCTTC.

The V and J genes are TRBV6-1 and TRBJ2-3; D gene ambiguous. V was pared by 3 bases and J by 4 bases, with 8 bases between. The CDR3 covers 13 residues. CDR1 MNHNS and CDR2 SASEGT come from the germline V gene. Here the CDR3 DNA reads TGTGCCAGCAGTGATTCCCTCCCAGATACGCAGTATTTT. It translates to CASSDSLPDTQYF.

A single count supports this clone. The gene calls are TRBV7-2 and TRBJ1-5; D possibly corresponds to TRBD1 (5 bases). CDR1 is SGHTA and CDR2 is FQGNSA in the germline V gene. The germline V and J ends were trimmed by 0 bases and 6 bases, with 12 bases remaining between them. The CDR3 is 15 amino acids. The CDR3 is CASSLALGQGQPQHF. The CDR3 DNA reads TGTGCCAGCAGCTTAGCGCTGGGTCAGGGTCAGCCCCAGCATTTT.

This chain links TRBV19 with TRBJ1-5; a weak D match, TRBD1 (6 bases). The V and J ends lost 8 bases and 2 bases respectively, with 16 bases between them. Germline assignment: CDR1 LNHDA and CDR2 SQIVND (reference sequence). The CDR3 consists of 15 residues. The CDR3 here is CASLPGGWGNQPQHF. The DNA for the CDR3 is TGTGCCAGTCTCCCGGGGGGCTGGGGCAATCAGCCCCAGCATTTT.

The chain carries TRBV6-5 and TRBJ1-4; no clear D gene. Trimming removed 8 bases from V and 10 bases from J, with 14 bases in between. The CDR3 loop spans 12 amino acids. Germline V CDR1 and CDR2: MNHEY, SVGAGI. CDR3 residues: CASGIYSGKLFF. Here the CDR3 DNA reads TGTGCCAGCGGGATATACAGCGGAAAACTGTTTTTT.

The chain carries TRBV7-9 and TRBJ2-1; 11 bases match TRBD1. Trimming took 2 bases from V and 8 from J; bases not matched to a gene: 5. This CDR3 is built from 15 residues. Germline CDR1 SEHNR, CDR2 FQNEAQ (reference sequence). Here the CDR3 reads CASSLWTGGPDEQFF. The DNA of the CDR3 is TGTGCCAGCAGCTTATGGACAGGGGGCCCCGATGAGCAGTTCTTC.

This clone showed up just a few times. This sample also contains other DNA sequences that code for the same CDR3. The rearrangement joins TRBV5-6 to TRBJ2-7, with 10 bases identical to TRBD1. Unmatched junction bases numbered 5, after V lost 4 bases and J lost 4 bases. Germline assignment: CDR1 SGHDT and CDR2 YYEEEE. The CDR3 runs 14 residues. This CDR3 reads CASSLGQGRYEQYF. The CDR3 DNA is TGTGCCAGCAGCCTGGGACAGGGGCGATACGAGCAGTACTTC.

This clone was seen a handful of times. The chain links TRBV7-8 to TRBJ1-5; possible D gene TRBD1, 6 bases. The CDR3 spans 15 residues. Trimming shortened V by 6 bases and J by 5 bases, and 17 bases separated the two germline ends. Germline CDR1 and CDR2: SGHVS and FQNEAQ. This CDR3 reads CASSVESQGHQPQHF. The CDR3 DNA reads as TGTGCCAGCAGTGTAGAGTCACAGGGTCATCAGCCCCAGCATTTT.

The chain employs TRBV7-2 and TRBJ2-7; 7 nucleotides match TRBD2. J gave up 2 bases and V 4 bases, and 5 bases lay outside the gene matches. Looked up from germline, CDR1 is SGHTA and CDR2 is FQGNSA. The CDR3 is 14 amino acids. The DNA for the CDR3 is TGTGCCAGCAGCTCCACTAGCGTCGCCTACGAGCAGTACTTC. Translating gives CASSSTSVAYEQYF.

V usage is TRBV19 and J usage is TRBJ1-2; 8 nucleotides align to TRBD1. The CDR3 covers 15 residues. CDR1 LNHDA and CDR2 SQIVND come from the germline V gene (reference sequence). V was clipped by 5 bases and J by 5 bases; unmatched bases: 10. The CDR3 sequence is CASSATGGVPYGYTF. CDR3 DNA: TGTGCCAGTAGTGCCACAGGGGGAGTTCCTTATGGCTACACCTTC. The whole variable domain, filled in from reference TRBV19 and TRBJ1-2, reads DGGITQSPKYLFRKEGQNVTLSCEQNLNHDAMYWYRQDPGQGLRLIYYSQIVNDFQKGDIAEGYSVSREKKESFPLTVTSAQKNPTAFYLCASSATGGVPYGYTFGSGTRLTVV.

This chain links TRBV9 with TRBJ2-1, with TRBD1 as a possible D gene (5 bases). The V end lost 3 bases, the J end lost 5 bases, and 18 bases lay between the germline ends. Germline CDR1 is SGDLS and CDR2 is YYNGEE. The CDR3 is 16 residues long. CDR3 bases: TGTGCCAGCAGCGGGGGTGGGGCAGTCCCACACAATGAGCAGTTCTTC. Translating gives CASSGGGAVPHNEQFF.

This clone was counted a single time. This chain links TRBV27 with TRBJ1-6; D gene ambiguous. The CDR3 is made up of 14 amino acids. Germline CDR1 is MNHEY and CDR2 is SMNVEV (reference sequence). V lost 5 bases and J 8 bases, leaving 13 bases between the germline ends. The CDR3 here is CASSPLPPDSPLHF. In DNA form, the CDR3 reads TGTGCCAGCAGTCCCCTACCGCCGGATTCACCCCTCCACTTT.

The chain recombines TRBV10-3 with TRBJ1-1; possibly TRBD1 for D (5 bases). Per the germline V gene, CDR1 is ENHRY and CDR2 is SYGVKD. CDR3 length equals 13 residues. Trimming removed 6 bases at V and 1 base at J, with 9 bases between. In nucleotides, the CDR3 is TGTGCCATCAGCAACCAGGGGAACACTGAAGCTTTCTTT. Translating it yields CAISNQGNTEAFF.

A few counts support this clone. The J gene is TRBJ2-2, the V gene TRBV2; 8 nucleotides align to TRBD1. Germline V gene lookup returns CDR1 SNHLY and CDR2 FYNNEI. CDR3 size: 17 residues. Unmatched junction bases numbered 9, after V lost 4 bases and J lost 2 bases. In DNA, the CDR3 is TGTGCCAGCAGTGGCCCTCGACAGGGGACCAACACCGGGGAGCTGTTTTTT. The encoded protein is CASSGPRQGTNTGELFF. The variable domain in full, completed from reference TRBV2 and TRBJ2-2, reads EPEVTQTPSHQVTQMGQEVILRCVPISNHLYFYWYRQILGQKVEFLVSFYNNEISEKSEIFDDQFSVERPDGSNFTLKIRSTKLEDSAMYFCASSGPRQGTNTGELFFGEGSRLTVL.

The CDR3 DNA reads as TGTGCCAGCAGTACAACAGGGGTTGACTATGGCTACACCTTC. Its translation: CASSTTGVDYGYTF. The chain is built from TRBV6-4 and TRBJ1-2; 7 bases map to TRBD1. V lost 5 bases, J lost 3 bases, and 6 bases stayed unmatched. This CDR3 comprises 14 residues. The germline CDR1 and CDR2 sequences are MRHNA and SNTAGT.

This clone appeared a single time. This rearrangement joins TRBV4-2 to TRBJ2-7; D not resolved. Germline lookup yields CDR1 LGHNA and CDR2 YNFKEQ. The CDR3 runs 13 residues. Trimming shortened V by 4 bases and J by 7 bases, and 14 bases separated the two germline ends. The CDR3 region is CASSPTGVREQYF. The CDR3 nucleotides read TGTGCCAGCAGCCCTACGGGTGTTCGGGAGCAGTACTTC.

The V and J genes are TRBV5-4 and TRBJ2-7; 14 bases map to TRBD2. The J segment lost 7 bases and the V segment lost 0 bases, leaving 0 bases of the junction unmatched. This CDR3 contains 14 residues. CDR1 and CDR2 (germline): SGHNT, YYREEE (reference sequence). CDR3 loop: CASSLGTSGREQYF. The CDR3 region has the DNA TGTGCCAGCAGCTTGGGGACTAGCGGGAGGGAGCAGTACTTC.

This clone was recorded only once. The V call is TRBV6-5, the J call TRBJ2-7, with 12 bases aligning to TRBD2. This CDR3 spans 15 amino acids. V dropped 2 bases and J dropped 1; count of bases not matched to a gene: 0. CDR1 and CDR2 (germline): MNHEY, SVGAGI. The DNA of the CDR3 is TGTGCCAGCAGTTACGGGACTAGCGGGTCCTACGAGCAGTACTTC. This gives the protein CASSYGTSGSYEQYF.

The chain employs TRBV27 and TRBJ1-1; possible D gene TRBD1, 5 bases. CDR1 and CDR2 (germline): MNHEY, SMNVEV (reference sequence). CDR3 size: 14 residues. Between the trimmed V and J ends, which lost 3 bases and 8 bases, there was a span of 16 bases. The chain's CDR3 is CASSFAGIGAEAFF. CDR3 nucleotides: TGTGCCAGCAGTTTTGCGGGGATAGGGGCGGAAGCTTTCTTT.

The chain couples TRBV9 to TRBJ2-3; 9 bases match TRBD2. V shed 4 bases and J 2 bases; nucleotides not matched to a gene: 14. This CDR3 has 18 residues. Germline CDR1 reads SGDLS; CDR2 reads YYNGEE. Written as DNA, the CDR3 is TGTGCCAGCAGCCCACTAGCGGGCATCCATCCTACCACAGATACGCAGTATTTT. It translates to CASSPLAGIHPTTDTQYF.

This clone has just one count. The chain combines TRBV18 with TRBJ1-1; D is ambiguous. CDR1 and CDR2 (germline): KGHSH, LQKENI. Between the trimmed V and J ends, which lost 2 bases and 1 base, there was a span of 5 bases. The CDR3 loop spans 13 amino acids. The CDR3 DNA follows: TGTGCCAGCTCACCATCGTCGAACACTGAAGCTTTCTTT. It translates to CASSPSSNTEAFF.

V usage is TRBV11-2 and J usage is TRBJ1-1; D is uncertain. The germline V gene encodes CDR1 SGHAT and CDR2 FQNNGV. CDR3 length: 14 amino acids. Trimming took off 2 bases at V and 4 bases at J, with 11 bases between the two ends. The CDR3 sequence: CASSLNRVSTEAFF. The CDR3 nucleotides are TGTGCCAGCAGCTTAAACAGAGTAAGCACTGAAGCTTTCTTT.

V gene TRBV30 combines with J gene TRBJ2-7, with a tentative D call TRBD1 (5 bases). The CDR3 has 14 residues. The germline V gene encodes CDR1 GTSNPN and CDR2 SVGIG (reference sequence). Trimming pared 4 bases from V and 2 bases from J, leaving 15 bases between. As DNA, the CDR3 is TGTGCCTGGACCCGCCCGACAGAGACCTACGAGCAGTACTTC. This gives the protein CAWTRPTETYEQYF. Full variable domain (remainder filled in from reference TRBV30 and TRBJ2-7): SQTIHQWPATLVQPVGSPLSLECTVEGTSNPNLYWYRQAAGRGLQLLFYSVGIGQISSEVPQNLSASRPQDRQFILSSKKLLLSDSGFYLCAWTRPTETYEQYFGPGTRLTVT.

The chain joins TRBV4-1 to TRBJ1-2, with TRBD1 identical over 10 bases. CDR1 and CDR2 from the germline V gene are MGHRA and YSYEKL. J lost 4 bases, V lost 1 base, and 3 bases had no gene match. The CDR3 covers 15 residues. This chain's CDR3 is CASSQGGQGIYGYTF. In DNA, the CDR3 is TGCGCCAGCAGCCAAGGGGGACAGGGGATCTATGGCTACACCTTC.